The entry that follows covers one T cell receptor beta chain sequence. The CDR3 is 16 amino acids. V lost 1 base and J lost 6, with 18 bases in between. The germline gives CDR1 LNHDA, CDR2 SQIVND (reference sequence). The PCR was carried out with 60 Vbeta primers and 13 Jbeta primers. Assay used: immunoSEQ multiplex PCR; TCRdb lists only in-frame clones, some missing. The sample consists of more than 70,000 clones, approximately 63% of them appearing once. The data derive from a study of cytomegalovirus exposure and HLA in healthy donors. Study-level information: An earlier analysis found 110 million or so unique TCR beta sequences from around 180 million T cells.

Sequencing was performed on PBMCs. The chain links TRBV19 to TRBJ1-2; maybe TRBD1 (6 bases). The sequence was collected from a woman aged 45-65 years in good health and CMV-seropositive. CDR3 loop: CASSIVPETGINGYTF. Written as DNA, the CDR3 is TGTGCCAGTAGTATAGTTCCCGAAACAGGGATAAATGGCTACACCTTC.